These 15 T cell receptor beta chains were sequenced from one sample in a study of T cells after posttransplantation cyclophosphamide. Here immunoSEQ multiplex PCR was the method, and the copy in TCRdb shows in-frame clones only, minus some. The table lists roughly 2,700 clones, over 70% of them singletons. Sequencing was performed on PBMCs. The receptor source for this set is a man aged 25-40 years with a blood cancer, CMV-positive, and with a related stem cell donor.

The chain combines TRBV18 with TRBJ2-4; the match to TRBD1 covers 7 bases. Germline trimming cut 3 bases from V and 8 bases from J; bases unmatched to any gene: 13. The CDR3 runs to 16 residues. CDR1 KGHSH and CDR2 LQKENI come from the germline V gene. The CDR3 here is CASSPTGTVDGDIQYF. The CDR3 DNA sequence: TGTGCCAGCTCACCGACCGGGACAGTCGACGGAGACATTCAGTACTTC.

The chain links TRBV7-8 to TRBJ2-4; D is perhaps TRBD2 (5 bases). Germline lookup yields CDR1 SGHVS and CDR2 FQNEAQ. V lost 8 bases to trimming and J lost 1 base, with 12 bases between them. There are 14 residues in the CDR3. CDR3 sequence (DNA): TGTGCCAGCTCAACGGGGTCGGCCAAAAACATTCAGTACTTC. This codes for CASSTGSAKNIQYF.

This clone showed up just a few times. V gene TRBV2 combines with J gene TRBJ1-4, with 8 bases matching TRBD1. V trimming: 4 bases; J trimming: 13 bases; junction bases outside the gene matches: 5. The CDR3 consists of 12 residues. Germline-derived CDR1 and CDR2 are SNHLY and FYNNEI. This CDR3 reads CASSGTGRGLFF. CDR3 nucleotides: TGTGCCAGCAGTGGGACAGGGCGGGGACTGTTTTTT.

The rearrangement links TRBV4-3 to TRBJ2-2, with 9 bases aligning to TRBD2. With V trimmed by 4 bases and J by 3 bases, 9 bases remained unmatched. Germline V gene lookup returns CDR1 LGHNA and CDR2 YSLEER. This CDR3 is 17 amino acids long. In DNA, the CDR3 is TGCGCCAGCAGCCTCTCGGGGCTAGCGGGGTACACCGGGGAGCTGTTTTTT. Its translation: CASSLSGLAGYTGELFF.

This chain uses TRBV27 with TRBJ2-1; 12 nucleotides match TRBD2. V shed 5 bases and J 9 bases; nucleotides not matched to a gene: 8. The CDR3 length is 15 residues. The V gene's germline CDR1 is MNHEY and CDR2 SMNVEV (reference sequence). The CDR3 DNA reads as TGTGCCAGCAGTCCAAGACTAGCGGGAGAGACTGAGCAGTTCTTC. Translated: CASSPRLAGETEQFF.

For the CDR3, the DNA is TGTGCCAGCAGACCCACAGGGGGCCCCGCGAACACCGGGGAGCTGTTTTTT. Translation gives CASRPTGGPANTGELFF. This chain uses TRBV7-9 with TRBJ2-2; 9 positions agree with TRBD1. J gave up 0 bases and V 6 bases, and 8 bases lay outside the gene matches. The CDR3 has 17 amino acids. Germline V CDR1 and CDR2: SEHNR, FQNEAQ (reference sequence).

Regarding this clone: Other DNA sequences of this sample code for an identical CDR3. This chain links TRBV2 with TRBJ2-3; D unresolved. Germline V lookup: CDR1 SNHLY, CDR2 FYNNEI. The CDR3 is made up of 12 amino acids. The germline V and J ends were trimmed by 8 bases and 4 bases, with 10 bases remaining between them. CDR3 sequence reads: CASAQEADTQYF. The CDR3 DNA follows: TGTGCCAGCGCTCAGGAAGCAGATACGCAGTATTTT.

The V gene is TRBV11-2, the J gene TRBJ2-2; possible D gene TRBD1, 5 bases. V was cut by 6 bases and J by 2 bases, with 13 bases left in between. This CDR3 region has 15 residues. Germline assignment: CDR1 SGHAT and CDR2 FQNNGV. The CDR3 DNA reads TGTGCCAGCAGTGTCCGTCAGGGAAACACCGGGGAGCTGTTTTTT. Translation: CASSVRQGNTGELFF.

The chain employs TRBV25-1 and TRBJ1-2; a weak D match, TRBD1 (5 bases). Germline CDR1 MGHDK, CDR2 SYGVNS. Trimming took 3 bases from V and 7 from J, leaving 18 bases between them. The CDR3 is 15 amino acids. CDR3 region: CASSDAHRGSFGYTF. In nucleotides, the CDR3 is TGTGCCAGCAGTGACGCCCATAGGGGAAGTTTTGGCTACACCTTC.

This chain joins TRBV7-8 and TRBJ2-2; the match to TRBD2 covers 8 bases. The CDR3 runs to 16 residues. Germline CDR1 is SGHVS and CDR2 is FQNEAQ. After removal of 3 bases from V and 4 bases from J, the junction contained 7 bases not matched to a gene. The CDR3 nucleotides read TGTGCCAGCAGCTTCAGACGGGGGGGGCCCACCGGGGAGCTGTTTTTT. Protein sequence: CASSFRRGGPTGELFF.

This clone was counted a few times. The chain employs TRBV5-1 and TRBJ2-4; D is perhaps TRBD1 (6 bases). CDR3 length equals 18 residues. Trimming took 1 base from V and 0 from J, leaving 17 bases between them. Germline-derived CDR1 and CDR2 are SGHRS and YFSETQ. The CDR3 reads CASSLLESGHLAKNIQYF. Here the CDR3 DNA reads TGCGCCAGCAGCTTGCTAGAGTCGGGACACCTAGCCAAAAACATTCAGTACTTC.

The CDR3 DNA sequence: TGTGCCAGCAGTCCACGGACTAGCGGGCCACACAATGAGCAGTTCTTC. It yields the protein CASSPRTSGPHNEQFF. The chain combines TRBV28 with TRBJ2-1, with TRBD2 matching over 11 bases. The germline V gene encodes CDR1 MDHEN and CDR2 SYDVKM. This CDR3 has 16 amino acids. After removal of 5 bases from V and 5 bases from J, the junction contained 8 bases not matched to a gene.

By sample share, this clone is large. The V call is TRBV4-2, the J call TRBJ2-1; 9 bases match TRBD2. V was pared by 2 bases and J by 2 bases, with 4 bases of the junction left unmatched. This CDR3 has 16 amino acids. Per the germline V gene, CDR1 is LGHNA and CDR2 is YNFKEQ. The DNA for the CDR3 is TGTGCCAGCAGCCAATTTGGCGGGGGGGCCTACAATGAGCAGTTCTTC. Amino acids: CASSQFGGGAYNEQFF.

The chain joins TRBV5-4 to TRBJ2-7, with 8 bases identical to TRBD2. Germline assignment: CDR1 SGHNT and CDR2 YYREEE (reference sequence). Trimming removed 7 bases from V and 4 bases from J; junction bases left unmatched: 19. CDR3 size: 17 residues. In DNA form, the CDR3 reads TGTGCCAGCTTCCCTGGAGGGGGAGCGGGAGTAGCGTACGAGCAGTACTTC. Protein sequence: CASFPGGGAGVAYEQYF.

The chain is built from TRBV25-1 and TRBJ2-5, with D possibly being TRBD1 (6 bases). Trimming removed 1 base at V and 2 bases at J, with 11 bases between. CDR1 and CDR2 (germline): MGHDK, SYGVNS. The length of the CDR3 is 15 residues. DNA of the CDR3: TGTGCCAGCAGTGAATGGACAGCTGCACAAGAGACCCAGTACTTC. Protein: CASSEWTAAQETQYF.